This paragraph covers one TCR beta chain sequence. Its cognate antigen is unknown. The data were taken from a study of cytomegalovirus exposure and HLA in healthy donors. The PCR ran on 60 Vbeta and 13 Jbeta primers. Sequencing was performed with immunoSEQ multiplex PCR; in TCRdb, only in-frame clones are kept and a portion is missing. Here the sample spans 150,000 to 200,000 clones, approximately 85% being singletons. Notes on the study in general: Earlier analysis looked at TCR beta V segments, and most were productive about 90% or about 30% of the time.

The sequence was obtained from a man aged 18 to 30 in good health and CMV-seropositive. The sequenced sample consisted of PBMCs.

The CDR3 region has the DNA TGCGCCAGCAGCCAAGTTTGGAGCTCCTACAATGAGCAGTTCTTC. This encodes CASSQVWSSYNEQFF. The genes are TRBV4-1 and TRBJ2-1; D is undetermined. CDR3 length: 15 residues. Germline V lookup: CDR1 MGHRA, CDR2 YSYEKL. V was shortened by 1 base and J by 0 bases, with 7 bases between the two germline ends.